This entry is about one T cell receptor beta chain. Its antigen remains unknown. PCR employed 60 Vbeta and 13 Jbeta primers. Measured with immunoSEQ multiplex PCR; TCRdb has only the in-frame clones, and not every one. The sample has roughly 130,000 clones, approximately 69% seen once. This sample was taken from a study of cytomegalovirus exposure and HLA in healthy donors. Across the whole study: HLA-typed donors contributed around 88 million unique TCRs, which were held in an early data release. Study-wide findings and caveats: It has been reported that TCR beta sequences accurately predicted the HLA-A and HLA-B alleles of most subjects. Among the CMV-associated chains, a few were confirmed in vitro as specific for CMV antigens.

Germline CDR1 MNHEY, CDR2 SMNVEV (reference sequence). After removal of 6 bases from V and 0 bases from J, the junction contained 4 bases not matched to a gene. The CDR3 is 14 amino acids. This TCR derives from a man aged 35 to 55 in good health and CMV-seropositive. The V gene is TRBV27, the J gene TRBJ1-1, with 7 bases matching TRBD1. Material: PBMCs. The DNA of the CDR3 is TGTGCCAGCAGGACAGGGACCATGAACACTGAAGCTTTCTTT. Translated: CASRTGTMNTEAFF.